Each of the 17 T cell receptor beta chains below was sequenced from the same sample in a study of shared clonotypes between healthy human individuals. Sequencing used immunoSEQ multiplex PCR; TCRdb keeps in-frame clones, though not all of them. Among under 1 million clones listed, almost 95% were seen once. Positively selected for CCR7, the CD45RO-negative cells used as naive CD8 cells excluded terminally differentiated effector memory CD45RA+ cells. The material sequenced was naive CD8+ T cells sorted from blood. These receptors all stem from a man aged 25 to 40 in good health.

The CDR3 DNA is TGTGCCAGCAGCGCGTGGGACACCCCCTACGAGCAGTACTTC. Its translation is CASSAWDTPYEQYF. The rearrangement uses TRBV9 and TRBJ2-7; D is perhaps TRBD1 (6 bases). The CDR3 covers 14 residues. Trimming shortened V by 3 bases and J by 2 bases, and 12 bases separated the two germline ends. Germline lookup yields CDR1 SGDLS and CDR2 YYNGEE.

The chain joins TRBV5-4 to TRBJ1-1; 10 bases map to TRBD1. V trimming: 0 bases; J trimming: 1 base; junction bases outside the gene matches: 9. The germline CDR1 and CDR2 sequences are SGHNT and YYREEE (reference sequence). This CDR3 has 18 amino acids. Here the CDR3 DNA reads TGTGCCAGCAGCTTGGGGGACAGGGGCCGGAATAGGAACACTGAAGCTTTCTTT. Amino acid sequence: CASSLGDRGRNRNTEAFF. Together with reference TRBV5-4 and TRBJ1-1, the CDR3 gives the full variable domain: ETGVTQSPTHLIKTRGQQVTLRCSSQSGHNTVSWYQQALGQGPQFIFQYYREEENGRGNFPPRFSGLQFPNYSSELNVNALELDDSALYLCASSLGDRGRNRNTEAFFGQGTRLTVV.

This chain joins TRBV4-1 and TRBJ1-4; TRBD1 agrees at 9 bases. CDR3 length: 15 amino acids. CDR1 and CDR2 from the germline V gene are MGHRA and YSYEKL. J lost 10 bases, V lost 5 bases, and 11 bases had no gene match. The CDR3 nucleotides read TGCGCCAGCAGCGACCTGGGACAGGGTTTTAGAAAACTGTTTTTT. It translates to CASSDLGQGFRKLFF.

The CDR3 DNA reads as TGTGCCAGCAGCTTAGAGGGAGAGCGGGGGTTTTACATTCAGTACTTC. Its protein product is CASSLEGERGFYIQYF. This chain joins TRBV7-9 and TRBJ2-4, with 8 positions matching TRBD2. The CDR3 totals 16 residues. Trimming removed 1 base from V and 8 bases from J; junction bases left unmatched: 10. Germline CDR1 is SEHNR and CDR2 is FQNEAQ (reference sequence).

The chain uses TRBV29-1 and TRBJ2-1; D may be TRBD2 (5 bases). Trimming pared 1 base from V and 0 bases from J, leaving 19 bases between. This CDR3 contains 18 residues. Per the germline V gene, CDR1 is SQVTM and CDR2 is ANQGSEA. This CDR3 reads CSVEGPLIGESSYNEQFF. In DNA form, the CDR3 reads TGCAGCGTTGAAGGCCCTTTAATCGGGGAAAGCTCCTACAATGAGCAGTTCTTC.

The chain uses TRBV27 and TRBJ1-2; D gene unclear. The CDR3 has 13 residues. The V gene lost 7 bases and the J gene lost 7 bases, with 16 bases spanning the gap. The germline V gene encodes CDR1 MNHEY and CDR2 SMNVEV (reference sequence). The CDR3 sequence: CASTSGFGSGYTF. In DNA, the CDR3 is TGTGCCAGCACCTCGGGGTTCGGGAGTGGCTACACCTTC.

CDR3 nucleotides: TGTGCCAGCAGCCTCGGACCAGAGGCAACAGGTGAGCAGTTCTTC. Its translation: CASSLGPEATGEQFF. The chain is built from TRBV11-2 and TRBJ2-1; D may be TRBD1 (5 bases). V lost 5 bases and J lost 9, with 20 bases in between. CDR3 size: 15 residues. Germline V gene data show CDR1 as SGHAT and CDR2 as FQNNGV.

The V and J genes are TRBV10-3 and TRBJ1-3; unclear D gene. CDR1 and CDR2 from the germline V gene are ENHRY and SYGVKD. The CDR3 consists of 12 residues. V was pared by 8 bases and J by 1 base, with 6 bases between. This CDR3 is CAIGVSGNTIYF. As DNA, the CDR3 is TGTGCCATCGGGGTGTCTGGAAACACCATATATTTT.

The chain couples TRBV30 to TRBJ1-4; a weak D match, TRBD1 (5 bases). The germline V gene encodes CDR1 GTSNPN and CDR2 SVGIG (reference sequence). The ends were cut back, 2 bases at V and 6 bases at J, with 13 bases in the middle. This CDR3 contains 14 residues. The chain's CDR3 is CAWSISGRDEKLFF. CDR3 bases: TGTGCCTGGAGTATTTCAGGGCGAGATGAAAAACTGTTTTTT.

This chain uses TRBV11-2 with TRBJ2-1; 8 bases agree with TRBD2. V lost 5 bases and J lost 2; bases outside the gene matches: 5. This CDR3 comprises 15 residues. Germline V lookup: CDR1 SGHAT, CDR2 FQNNGV. The CDR3 region is CASSRLAGPYNEQFF. The CDR3 coding sequence is TGTGCCAGCAGCAGATTAGCGGGGCCCTACAATGAGCAGTTCTTC.

The chain links TRBV7-8 to TRBJ1-2; a possible D gene is TRBD1 (6 bases). The germline V gene encodes CDR1 SGHVS and CDR2 FQNEAQ. V lost 5 bases and J 2 bases, leaving 18 bases between the germline ends. The CDR3 spans 16 residues. Written as DNA, the CDR3 is TGTGCCAGCAGCAAGCAAATTCGGGACACAAACTATGGCTACACCTTC. Translation: CASSKQIRDTNYGYTF.

This clone has only a few counts. The chain carries TRBV5-1 and TRBJ2-7; no clear D. The CDR3 contains 14 residues. Trimming shortened V by 3 bases and J by 4 bases, and 14 bases separated the two germline ends. Germline CDR1 reads SGHRS; CDR2 reads YFSETQ. CDR3 bases: TGCGCCAGCAGCTCGGAAAAACTTGGTTACGAGCAGTACTTC. Its protein is CASSSEKLGYEQYF.

V gene TRBV7-2 combines with J gene TRBJ2-2; D unresolved. In germline, CDR1 is SGHTA, CDR2 FQGNSA. The ends were cut back, 7 bases at V and 6 bases at J, with 12 bases in the middle. CDR3 length equals 13 residues. The CDR3 bases are TGTGCCAGCACCCAAGACGTGGCCGGGGAGCTGTTTTTT. This gives the protein CASTQDVAGELFF. The variable domain in full, with the rest retrieved from reference TRBV7-2 and TRBJ2-2, is GAGVSQSPSNKVTEKGKDVELRCDPISGHTALYWYRQSLGQGLEFLIYFQGNSAPDKSGLPSDRFSAERTGGSVSTLTIQRTQQEDSAVYLCASTQDVAGELFFGEGSRLTVL.

The genes are TRBV11-2 and TRBJ2-7, with a weak D call TRBD2 (6 bases). The germline V gene encodes CDR1 SGHAT and CDR2 FQNNGV. Deletions cut 5 bases from V and 2 bases from J, with 19 bases between. This CDR3 region has 16 residues. The CDR3 loop is CASSIRTSSVAYEQYF. CDR3 bases: TGTGCCAGCAGCATACGAACTAGCTCTGTAGCCTACGAGCAGTACTTC.

This clone was recorded once. V and J are TRBV9 and TRBJ2-1; the D is unclear. The germline V gene has CDR1 SGDLS and CDR2 YYNGEE. The CDR3 extends over 13 amino acids. V was pared by 2 bases and J by 5 bases, with 8 bases between. The CDR3 bases are TGTGCCAGCAGCGTTACTGGGCACAATGAGCAGTTCTTC. Amino acids: CASSVTGHNEQFF.

V is TRBV14 and J is TRBJ2-1; 8 bases map to TRBD2. This CDR3 has 19 residues. After removal of 4 bases from V and 0 bases from J, the junction contained 14 bases not matched to a gene. The germline V gene has CDR1 SGHDN and CDR2 FVKESK. DNA of the CDR3: TGTGCCAGCAGCCCCTGGGGCGGGAGGCCTACAAGCTCCTACAATGAGCAGTTCTTC. Protein product: CASSPWGGRPTSSYNEQFF.

The rearrangement uses TRBV6-1 and TRBJ1-3; 9 bases agree with TRBD1. V lost 4 bases and J lost 10; bases outside the gene matches: 20. The CDR3 has 18 residues. CDR1 is MNHNS, CDR2 SASEGT, per germline. This CDR3 is CASSAGTGFFSGEWTIYF. CDR3 bases: TGTGCCAGCAGTGCCGGGACAGGGTTCTTTTCGGGTGAATGGACCATATATTTT.